The entry below describes one TCR beta chain. The antigen is not known. The data were taken from a study of cytomegalovirus exposure and HLA in healthy donors. Study-level findings and limits: In vitro checks showed that a few CMV-associated chains really do target CMV antigens. Researchers had no immune exposure information except CMV serostatus available. Earlier analysis looked at TCR beta V segments, and most were productive about 90% or about 30% of the time.

The study ran its PCR with 60 Vbeta and 13 Jbeta primers. This table comes from immunoSEQ multiplex PCR, and its TCRdb copy is limited to in-frame clones, with some not included. The sample gives approximately 200,000 clones, around 80% of which show up once; about 1.9% is in the top ten. The sequenced sample consisted of PBMCs. The origin of this receptor is a man aged 30 to 45 in good health and CMV-seronegative.

The CDR3 protein is CASSRAGLSEKLFF. CDR3 DNA sequence: TGCGCCAGCAGCCGGGCAGGTCTGAGTGAAAAACTGTTTTTT. The chain carries TRBV4-1 and TRBJ1-4; D gene ambiguous. V was pared by 4 bases and J by 7 bases, with 13 bases between. The CDR3 totals 14 residues. Germline V gene sequence: CDR1 MGHRA, CDR2 YSYEKL.